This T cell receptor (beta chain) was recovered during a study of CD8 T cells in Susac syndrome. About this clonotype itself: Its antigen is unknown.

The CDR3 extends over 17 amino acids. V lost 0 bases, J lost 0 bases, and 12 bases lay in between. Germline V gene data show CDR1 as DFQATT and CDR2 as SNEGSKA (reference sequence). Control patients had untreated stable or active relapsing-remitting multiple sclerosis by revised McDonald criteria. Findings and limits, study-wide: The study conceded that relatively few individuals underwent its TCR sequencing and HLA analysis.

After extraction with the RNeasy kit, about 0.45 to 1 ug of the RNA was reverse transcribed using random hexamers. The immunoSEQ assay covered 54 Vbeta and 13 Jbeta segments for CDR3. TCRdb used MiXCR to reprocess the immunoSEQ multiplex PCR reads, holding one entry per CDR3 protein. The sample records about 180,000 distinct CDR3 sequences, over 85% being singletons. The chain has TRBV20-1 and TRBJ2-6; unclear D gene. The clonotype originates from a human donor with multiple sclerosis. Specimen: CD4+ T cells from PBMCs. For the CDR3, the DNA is TGCAGTGCTAGAGACCCCCCCCTTCGCTCTGGGGCCAACGTCCTGACTTTC. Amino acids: CSARDPPLRSGANVLTF.